The present TCR beta chain was sequenced within a study of T cell responses to AZD1222 COVID-19 vaccine. Of note for this clone: Its antigen is not identified.

Overall study findings and caveats: Across the whole spike, CD4 TCRs peaked at regions 160-218 and 743-854. At baseline, seropositivity was found in only six or seven AZD1222 recipients.

Assay used: immunoSEQ multiplex PCR; TCRdb lists only in-frame clones, some missing. The table shows approximately 150,000 clones, with around 93% occurring only once. The V gene's germline CDR1 is SGHDN and CDR2 FVKESK. This CDR3 has 16 amino acids. Unmatched junction bases numbered 9, after V lost 4 bases and J lost 4 bases. Here the sequenced sample was peripheral blood, taken on day 0 of AZD1222 vaccination. This receptor was identified in an adult in good health. The rearrangement uses TRBV14 and TRBJ2-1, with 8 positions matching TRBD1. The CDR3 protein is CASSPHRGLSYNEQFF. The CDR3 DNA sequence: TGTGCCAGCAGCCCTCACAGGGGGTTGTCTTACAATGAGCAGTTCTTC.